These 28 T cell receptor beta chains came from one sample sequenced in a study of control samples from healthy donors and cancer patients. TCRdb keeps only in-frame clones here, not all; method: immunoSEQ multiplex PCR. The sample lists 190,000 or so clones, approximately 95% seen once, with more than 1.4% in the top ten. Sequencing input: blood. These TCRs come from a man aged 18 to 29 in good health.

The V gene is TRBV5-1, the J gene TRBJ2-3; 8 positions agree with TRBD1. This CDR3 is 18 amino acids long. Germline lookup yields CDR1 SGHRS and CDR2 YFSETQ. Germline trimming cut 3 bases from V and 5 bases from J; bases unmatched to any gene: 17. CDR3 coding DNA: TGCGCCAGCAGCTCGGGACAGGAGATACTGACGATGAGAGATACGCAGTATTTT. Translation gives CASSSGQEILTMRDTQYF.

The chain joins TRBV3-1 (or the pseudogene TRBV3-2) to TRBJ1-4; D unclear. The V gene's germline CDR1 is LGHDT and CDR2 YNNKEL (reference sequence). Trimming cost V 2 bases and J 0 bases, with 10 bases left between them. The CDR3 covers 16 residues. The CDR3 protein is CASSQSQIATNEKLFF. The CDR3 DNA sequence: TGTGCCAGCAGCCAATCTCAGATTGCAACTAATGAAAAACTGTTTTTT.

V and J are TRBV5-4 and TRBJ1-6, with 7 bases matching TRBD1. This CDR3 spans 15 amino acids. Germline lookup yields CDR1 SGHNT and CDR2 YYREEE (reference sequence). The J segment lost 9 bases and the V segment lost 7 bases, leaving 13 bases of the junction unmatched. CDR3 amino acids: CASGIQGREGSPLHF. In DNA form, the CDR3 reads TGTGCCAGCGGTATACAGGGGAGAGAAGGTTCACCCCTCCACTTT.

The gene calls are TRBV30 and TRBJ2-7; possible D gene TRBD1, 6 bases. Trimming removed 2 bases from V and 4 bases from J, with 12 bases in between. CDR1 is GTSNPN, CDR2 SVGIG, per germline (reference sequence). The CDR3 runs 13 residues. The CDR3 loop is CAWSRNRAYEQYF. CDR3 coding DNA: TGTGCCTGGAGTCGTAACAGGGCATACGAGCAGTACTTC.

The chain carries TRBV7-3 and TRBJ2-2; possible D gene TRBD2, 7 bases. Germline V lookup: CDR1 SGHTA, CDR2 FQGTGA. The V gene lost 5 bases and the J gene lost 3 bases, with 16 bases spanning the gap. CDR3 length: 16 amino acids. CDR3: CASSKSGGADTGELFF. CDR3 DNA: TGTGCCAGCAGCAAGTCGGGGGGCGCGGACACCGGGGAGCTGTTTTTT.

V and J are TRBV3-1 (or the pseudogene TRBV3-2) and TRBJ2-1, with 12 bases lining up with TRBD1. The ends lost 4 bases at V and 9 bases at J; junction bases unmatched: 4. The CDR3 has 14 residues. The germline CDR1 and CDR2 sequences are LGHDT and YNNKEL (reference sequence). CDR3 bases: TGTGCCAGCAGCCGGGACAGGGGGCAAGGTGAGCAGTTCTTC. It yields the protein CASSRDRGQGEQFF.

The chain couples TRBV4-1 to TRBJ1-2, with 8 bases lining up with TRBD1. Trimming took 4 bases from V and 0 from J; bases not matched to a gene: 4. The CDR3 totals 15 residues. CDR1 is MGHRA, CDR2 YSYEKL, per germline. For the CDR3, the DNA is TGCGCCAGCAGCCCGCGACAGGGGCCTAACTATGGCTACACCTTC. Residues: CASSPRQGPNYGYTF.

The chain is built from TRBV5-4 and TRBJ2-5; 8 bases map to TRBD1. CDR1 and CDR2 (germline): SGHNT, YYREEE (reference sequence). The CDR3 is made up of 15 amino acids. With V trimmed by 2 bases and J by 4 bases, 7 bases remained unmatched. The CDR3 reads CASSFGQGASETQYF. CDR3 nucleotides: TGTGCCAGCAGCTTTGGGCAGGGGGCTTCAGAGACCCAGTACTTC.

The chain links TRBV27 to TRBJ1-5; D not certain. Germline CDR1 reads MNHEY; CDR2 reads SMNVEV (reference sequence). CDR3 length: 13 residues. Trimming took off 6 bases at V and 0 bases at J, with 6 bases between the two ends. CDR3 nucleotides: TGTGCCAGCAGAGACAATAGCAATCAGCCCCAGCATTTT. This encodes CASRDNSNQPQHF.

This chain uses TRBV9 with TRBJ2-7; D gene ambiguous. The length of the CDR3 is 15 residues. V lost 0 bases to trimming and J lost 2 bases, with 12 bases between them. The V gene's germline CDR1 is SGDLS and CDR2 YYNGEE. The CDR3 DNA reads as TGTGCCAGCAGCGTAGCTACTGACGGGCCCTACGAGCAGTACTTC. Its translation is CASSVATDGPYEQYF.

This chain uses TRBV19 with TRBJ1-2; TRBD1 is a possible D gene (6 bases). Germline CDR1 is LNHDA and CDR2 is SQIVND (reference sequence). V shed 8 bases and J shed 5 bases, with 21 bases lying between them. The CDR3 loop spans 15 amino acids. CDR3 sequence reads: CASGKREQGSYGYTF. As DNA, the CDR3 is TGTGCCAGTGGTAAAAGGGAACAGGGATCGTATGGCTACACCTTC.

The chain is built from TRBV2 and TRBJ1-2; 7 positions agree with TRBD1. The CDR3 sequence is 14 residues long. V dropped 0 bases and J dropped 6; count of bases not matched to a gene: 4. The germline V gene encodes CDR1 SNHLY and CDR2 FYNNEI. For the CDR3, the DNA is TGTGCCAGCAGTGAAGCGACGACAGGGCATGGCTACACCTTC. This translates into CASSEATTGHGYTF.

With regard to this clone: Within the sample, other DNA sequences also encode this same CDR3. V usage is TRBV12-3 or TRBV12-4 and J usage is TRBJ2-3; D remains ambiguous. V was shortened by 6 bases and J by 3 bases, with 4 bases between the two germline ends. The CDR3 covers 11 residues. The CDR3 spells CASSRTDTQYF. Here the CDR3 DNA reads TGTGCCAGCAGCAGAACAGATACGCAGTATTTT.

This sequence joins TRBV29-1 and TRBJ2-2, with TRBD1 as a possible D gene (6 bases). The CDR3 runs 13 residues. Germline CDR1 reads SQVTM; CDR2 reads ANQGSEA. Trimming shortened V by 4 bases and J by 6 bases, and 12 bases separated the two germline ends. The DNA of the CDR3 is TGCAGCGTTGTCCCAGGGGAAGCCGGGGAGCTGTTTTTT. This codes for CSVVPGEAGELFF.

The chain couples TRBV20-1 to TRBJ2-3, with TRBD2 matching over 16 bases. The CDR3 sequence is 17 residues long. Germline V gene data show CDR1 as DFQATT and CDR2 as SNEGSKA (reference sequence). V shed 3 bases, J shed 4 bases, and the junction held 7 bases outside the gene matches. CDR3 amino acids: CSASRGGTSGGADTQYF. The CDR3 DNA sequence: TGCAGTGCTAGTCGTGGCGGGACTAGCGGGGGGGCAGATACGCAGTATTTT.

The chain recombines TRBV25-1 with TRBJ1-1; 7 bases align to TRBD1. The V and J ends lost 5 bases and 4 bases, in that order; junction bases with no gene match: 10. Germline V lookup: CDR1 MGHDK, CDR2 SYGVNS. The CDR3 consists of 15 residues. CDR3 nucleotide sequence: TGTGCCAGCAGTCGGGCCACAGGGGAGGGCACTGAAGCTTTCTTT. This sequence encodes CASSRATGEGTEAFF.

The chain links TRBV7-3 to TRBJ2-3; no definite D call. The CDR3 runs 12 residues. CDR1 SGHTA and CDR2 FQGTGA come from the germline V gene. The V and J ends lost 4 bases and 8 bases respectively, with 10 bases between them. CDR3 DNA: TGTGCCAGCAGCTCCCCAGCCGGTACGCAGTATTTT. This translates into CASSSPAGTQYF.

This chain links TRBV5-4 with TRBJ1-6; D uncertain. The CDR3 has 13 residues. Germline V CDR1 and CDR2: SGHNT, YYREEE (reference sequence). The germline V and J ends were trimmed by 4 bases and 6 bases, with 8 bases remaining between them. This CDR3 is CASSPDANSPLHF. The CDR3 DNA reads as TGTGCCAGCAGCCCCGACGCTAATTCACCCCTCCACTTT.

This chain's CDR3 is CASSEEGHGEAFF. The DNA of the CDR3 is TGTGCCAGCAGTGAAGAAGGTCATGGTGAAGCTTTCTTT. The chain recombines TRBV2 with TRBJ1-1, with D hard to call. The germline gives CDR1 SNHLY, CDR2 FYNNEI. Trimming shortened V by 1 base and J by 7 bases, and 10 bases separated the two germline ends. This CDR3 comprises 13 residues. The variable domain in full, completed from reference TRBV2 and TRBJ1-1, reads EPEVTQTPSHQVTQMGQEVILRCVPISNHLYFYWYRQILGQKVEFLVSFYNNEISEKSEIFDDQFSVERPDGSNFTLKIRSTKLEDSAMYFCASSEEGHGEAFFGQGTRLTVV.

The CDR3 spells CASSHLTGLSRTEAFF. For the CDR3, the DNA is TGTGCCAGCAGCCATCTTACGGGCCTGTCCCGCACTGAAGCTTTCTTT. The gene calls are TRBV28 and TRBJ1-1; D not certain. V was trimmed by 6 bases and J by 4 bases, leaving 21 bases between them. The CDR3 spans 16 residues. Germline assignment: CDR1 MDHEN and CDR2 SYDVKM.

This rearrangement joins TRBV28 to TRBJ2-5; 8 positions match TRBD1. CDR1 MDHEN and CDR2 SYDVKM come from the germline V gene. The CDR3 contains 15 residues. V shed 5 bases and J 4 bases; nucleotides not matched to a gene: 9. This CDR3 reads CASSRAGGFGETQYF. Written as DNA, the CDR3 is TGTGCCAGCAGTCGGGCAGGGGGCTTCGGAGAGACCCAGTACTTC.

The genes are TRBV20-1 and TRBJ1-2; no reliable D call. There are 10 residues in the CDR3. V was pared by 4 bases and J by 7 bases, with 7 bases between. From germline, CDR1 is DFQATT and CDR2 SNEGSKA (reference sequence). CDR3 DNA sequence: TGCAGTGCTAATCCTGGTGGCTACACCTTC. Translating gives CSANPGGYTF.

The V gene is TRBV2, the J gene TRBJ2-2; 7 bases match TRBD2. V was clipped by 4 bases and J by 3 bases; unmatched bases: 2. Germline CDR1 SNHLY, CDR2 FYNNEI. This CDR3 spans 14 amino acids. CDR3 residues: CASSVGGYTGELFF. CDR3 DNA: TGTGCCAGCAGTGTGGGGGGGTACACCGGGGAGCTGTTTTTT. Full variable domain (outside the CDR3, taken from reference TRBV2 and TRBJ2-2): EPEVTQTPSHQVTQMGQEVILRCVPISNHLYFYWYRQILGQKVEFLVSFYNNEISEKSEIFDDQFSVERPDGSNFTLKIRSTKLEDSAMYFCASSVGGYTGELFFGEGSRLTVL.

This chain links TRBV5-1 with TRBJ2-3; D remains ambiguous. The CDR3 has 12 residues. V was trimmed by 4 bases and J by 4 bases, leaving 7 bases between them. Germline values: CDR1 SGHRS, CDR2 YFSETQ. The CDR3 here is CASSPPADTQYF. The CDR3 DNA follows: TGCGCCAGCAGCCCACCCGCAGATACGCAGTATTTT. The whole variable domain, remainder taken from reference TRBV5-1 and TRBJ2-3, is KAGVTQTPRYLIKTRGQQVTLSCSPISGHRSVSWYQQTPGQGLQFLFEYFSETQRNKGNFPGRFSGRQFSNSRSEMNVSTLELGDSALYLCASSPPADTQYFGPGTRLTVL.

As to this clone: The same CDR3 arises from other DNA sequences in this sample as well. The J gene is TRBJ1-1, the V gene TRBV29-1, with D unresolved. The CDR3 totals 11 residues. Germline lookup yields CDR1 SQVTM and CDR2 ANQGSEA. V lost 1 base and J 5 bases, leaving 5 bases between the germline ends. CDR3 sequence (DNA): TGCAGCGTTGAAGGAGGTACTGAAGCTTTCTTT. It yields the protein CSVEGGTEAFF.

On this clone itself: One end of the junction fails to match germline, which may point to a read error. Other DNA sequences in the sample encode the same CDR3. V usage is TRBV5-5 and J usage is TRBJ1-1, with D possibly matching TRBD1 (5 bases). The CDR3 totals 17 residues. CDR1 SGHKS and CDR2 YYEKEE come from the germline V gene (reference sequence). CDR3 in DNA: TGCGCCAGCAGCTTGGGGGGGTTTTTTCGGGCGAACACTGAAGCTTTCTTT. Translating it yields CASSLGGFFRANTEAFF.

The gene calls are TRBV11-2 and TRBJ1-4, with D uncertain. Germline V gene lookup returns CDR1 SGHAT and CDR2 FQNNGV. Between the trimmed V and J ends, which lost 5 bases and 4 bases, there was a span of 14 bases. CDR3 length: 15 residues. This chain's CDR3 is CASSPTGGFNEKLFF. The DNA for the CDR3 is TGTGCCAGCAGCCCGACCGGCGGATTTAATGAAAAACTGTTTTTT.

CDR3 nucleotide sequence: TGTGCCAGCAGCTGGGGGTCAGGGGGTAGCTCCTACGAGCAGTACTTC. It codes for CASSWGSGGSSYEQYF. V and J are TRBV5-5 and TRBJ2-7, with 7 bases fitting TRBD1. The CDR3 covers 16 residues. V gave up 3 bases and J gave up 0 bases; unmatched junction bases: 9. Per germline, CDR1 SGHKS and CDR2 YYEKEE (reference sequence).